The 12 T cell receptor beta chains in this list originate from one sample, sequenced in a study of cytomegalovirus exposure and HLA in healthy donors. The PCR had 60 Vbeta and 13 Jbeta primers. Assay used: immunoSEQ multiplex PCR; TCRdb lists only in-frame clones, some missing. The data show approximately 160,000 clones, over 65% seen once. The sequenced sample was PBMCs. These receptors originate from a woman aged 25 to 39 in good health and CMV-seropositive.

The gene calls are TRBV2 and TRBJ1-1; D is unclear. Trimming shortened V by 10 bases and J by 3 bases, and 15 bases separated the two germline ends. The CDR3 has 13 residues. Germline V gene data show CDR1 as SNHLY and CDR2 as FYNNEI. The CDR3 DNA is TGTGCCACCAGAGGTACAGATTACACTGAAGCTTTCTTT. Its translation: CATRGTDYTEAFF.

This chain uses TRBV30 with TRBJ1-1; D unresolved. Trimming stripped 2 bases from V and 10 bases from J, with 11 bases between. CDR3 length: 11 amino acids. CDR1 and CDR2 (germline): GTSNPN, SVGIG (reference sequence). The CDR3 DNA sequence: TGTGCCTGGAGTACGCCGGGTAGAGCTTTCTTT. Protein product: CAWSTPGRAFF.

J is TRBJ2-5 and V is TRBV6-5; D is possibly TRBD1 (5 bases). In germline, CDR1 is MNHEY, CDR2 SVGAGI. The CDR3 contains 13 residues. Trimming took 7 bases from V and 5 from J, leaving 14 bases between them. CDR3 bases: TGTGCCAGCACCCCATCAGGGCCGGAGACCCAGTACTTC. It codes for CASTPSGPETQYF.

This sequence joins TRBV2 and TRBJ2-4; 7 positions agree with TRBD1. After removal of 8 bases from V and 0 bases from J, the junction contained 7 bases not matched to a gene. The CDR3 contains 15 residues. The germline CDR1 and CDR2 sequences are SNHLY and FYNNEI. The CDR3 here is CASVGTAIAKNIQYF. The CDR3 DNA follows: TGTGCCAGCGTCGGGACAGCAATAGCCAAAAACATTCAGTACTTC.

V usage is TRBV5-1 and J usage is TRBJ2-3, with TRBD2 matching 8 bases. With 2 bases clipped from V and 2 bases from J, the junction kept 1 base outside the gene matches. The CDR3 is 14 residues long. Germline V gives CDR1 SGHRS, CDR2 YFSETQ. CDR3 residues: CASSFSGTTDTQYF. The CDR3 DNA reads TGCGCCAGCAGCTTTAGCGGGACCACAGATACGCAGTATTTT.

The rearrangement joins TRBV29-1 to TRBJ2-1; tentative D call: TRBD1 (5 bases). The V gene lost 5 bases and the J gene lost 12 bases, with 11 bases spanning the gap. Germline V lookup: CDR1 SQVTM, CDR2 ANQGSEA. The CDR3 spans 10 residues. The CDR3 spells CSVWTYGQFF. For the CDR3, the DNA is TGCAGCGTTTGGACATACGGGCAGTTCTTC.

The chain couples TRBV6-1 to TRBJ2-3; TRBD1 is a possible D gene (5 bases). Germline V gene data show CDR1 as MNHNS and CDR2 as SASEGT. This CDR3 comprises 15 residues. V lost 3 bases and J 3 bases, leaving 13 bases between the germline ends. CDR3 sequence (DNA): TGTGCCAGCAGTGATCCAGCAGGGTTGACAGATACGCAGTATTTT. Its protein is CASSDPAGLTDTQYF.

This clone was seen a handful of times. V and J are TRBV19 and TRBJ2-6, with D unresolved. Germline CDR1 reads LNHDA; CDR2 reads SQIVND (reference sequence). V was shortened by 3 bases and J by 0 bases, with 3 bases between the two germline ends. The CDR3 extends over 14 amino acids. The CDR3 DNA sequence: TGTGCCAGTAGTATCGGCTCTGGGGCCAACGTCCTGACTTTC. Translation: CASSIGSGANVLTF.

The V gene is TRBV29-1, the J gene TRBJ1-1, with TRBD1 as a possible D gene (6 bases). Germline-derived CDR1 and CDR2 are SQVTM and ANQGSEA. This CDR3 is 13 amino acids long. Trimming left V 7 bases short and J 11 bases short, with 23 bases between. The CDR3 bases are TGCAGCGGACGGACAGAGGTCGTTCCTGGGGCTTTCTTT. Its translation is CSGRTEVVPGAFF.

This sequence joins TRBV7-6 and TRBJ1-4; D is undetermined. V lost 6 bases to trimming and J lost 0 bases, with 8 bases between them. Germline lookup yields CDR1 SGHVS and CDR2 FNYEAQ. The CDR3 runs to 14 residues. The CDR3 region has the DNA TGTGCCAGCAGACCTACAGCAACTAATGAAAAACTGTTTTTT. The encoded protein is CASRPTATNEKLFF.

V and J are TRBV5-1 and TRBJ2-1; TRBD1 agrees at 7 bases. This CDR3 comprises 16 residues. V lost 3 bases and J lost 0; bases outside the gene matches: 6. CDR1 is SGHRS, CDR2 YFSETQ, per germline. This CDR3 is CASSSTGTDSYNEQFF. CDR3 in DNA: TGCGCCAGCAGCTCAACAGGGACAGACTCCTACAATGAGCAGTTCTTC.

The chain has TRBV11-2 and TRBJ2-1; D unclear. V dropped 8 bases and J dropped 3 bases, with 8 bases sitting between them. CDR1 SGHAT and CDR2 FQNNGV come from the germline V gene. This CDR3 contains 12 residues. CDR3 DNA sequence: TGTGCCAGCGCGGCTAGCTACAATGAGCAGTTCTTC. Amino acid sequence: CASAASYNEQFF. Complete variable domain (other parts from reference TRBV11-2 and TRBJ2-1): EAGVAQSPRYKIIEKRQSVAFWCNPISGHATLYWYQQILGQGPKLLIQFQNNGVVDDSQLPKDRFSAERLKGVDSTLKIQPAKLEDSAVYLCASAASYNEQFFGPGTRLTVL.